What follows are 32 T cell receptor beta chains derived from one specimen sequenced in a study of T cells expressing NK-cell markers. For each CDR3 protein, TCRdb gives one entry from its re-call of the 5' RACE reads, without DNA. The sample has about 410,000 distinct CDR3 sequences; the top ten hold approximately 11%. Specimen: blood T cells: a sorted CD56 or NKG2C T cell subset, CD4+ or CD8+ T cells, or bulk PBMC T cells (not recorded which). The receptors were gathered from a woman in her fifties or sixties in good health.

This chain uses TRBV12-3 or TRBV12-4 with TRBJ2-7; the TCRdb D gene call, TRBD1, has no DNA to confirm it. CDR3 length equals 12 residues. The CDR3 spells CASSFGANEQYF.

This chain uses TRBV12-3 or TRBV12-4 with TRBJ1-5; TCRdb designates TRBD1, a call that cannot be tested without DNA. This CDR3 is built from 13 residues. CDR3 loop: CASAGQGAQPQHF.

CDR3 loop: CASSLAGGEQGYTF. The chain joins TRBV11-2 to TRBJ1-2; TCRdb names TRBD1, which stays unverified in the absence of DNA. There are 14 residues in the CDR3. Germline V lookup: CDR1 SGHAT, CDR2 FQNNGV.

The genes are TRBV29-1 and TRBJ2-1; as DNA is missing, the TRBD1 call by TCRdb cannot be tested. Germline V gene sequence: CDR1 SQVTM, CDR2 ANQGSEA. This CDR3 is 14 amino acids long. CDR3 protein: CSVIPGRGLNEQFF.

This chain connects TRBV12-3 or TRBV12-4 to TRBJ1-4; the D call of TRBD1 rests on TCRdb alone, since no DNA is present to check it. The CDR3 has 15 amino acids. The CDR3 here is CASSLDPGNAEKLFF.

This chain uses TRBV9 with TRBJ2-1; the TCRdb call, TRBD1, lacks DNA for checking. Germline CDR1 reads SGDLS; CDR2 reads YYNGEE. The CDR3 runs 16 residues. The CDR3 spells CASSPQDRGGYNEQFF. Using reference TRBV9 and TRBJ2-1 for the parts outside the CDR3, the full variable domain is DSGVTQTPKHLITATGQRVTLRCSPRSGDLSVYWYQQSLDQGLQFLIQYYNGEERAKGNILERFSAQQFPDLHSELNLSSLELGDSALYFCASSPQDRGGYNEQFFGPGTRLTVL.

V usage is TRBV20-1 and J usage is TRBJ1-1. The CDR3 extends over 14 amino acids. Germline loops: CDR1 DFQATT, CDR2 SNEGSKA (reference sequence). CDR3 residues: CSARVGGMNTEAFF.

This chain's CDR3 is CASRSGTSGPRDEQFF. The chain carries TRBV25-1 and TRBJ2-1; TCRdb's assignment of TRBD2 cannot be checked, as there is no DNA. Germline CDR1 is MGHDK and CDR2 is SYGVNS. CDR3 length equals 16 residues.

The genes are TRBV12-3 or TRBV12-4 and TRBJ2-2; TCRdb lists TRBD2, though no DNA is available to test this call. The CDR3 length is 17 residues. The CDR3 reads CASSVGTSWSDTGELFF.

This chain uses TRBV29-1 with TRBJ2-4. The CDR3 covers 13 residues. CDR1 is SQVTM and CDR2 is ANQGSEA in the germline V gene. The chain's CDR3 is CSVAKQAKNIQYF.

The chain combines TRBV9 with TRBJ2-5; the D gene TCRdb calls, TRBD2, cannot be checked with no DNA. The CDR3 consists of 15 residues. From germline, CDR1 is SGDLS and CDR2 YYNGEE. The CDR3 here is CASSARTSGEETQYF. Full variable domain (remainder filled in from reference TRBV9 and TRBJ2-5): DSGVTQTPKHLITATGQRVTLRCSPRSGDLSVYWYQQSLDQGLQFLIQYYNGEERAKGNILERFSAQQFPDLHSELNLSSLELGDSALYFCASSARTSGEETQYFGPGTRLLVL.

The chain joins TRBV5-1 to TRBJ2-7; TCRdb picks TRBD1, but there is no DNA to check that call. Germline CDR1 reads SGHRS; CDR2 reads YFSETQ. This CDR3 is 17 amino acids long. The CDR3 sequence: CASSWGGAGTGSYEQYF.

The V call is TRBV7-9, the J call TRBJ2-3; TCRdb's D gene call, TRBD2, goes unchecked for lack of DNA. The CDR3 has 16 amino acids. CDR1 is SEHNR and CDR2 is FQNEAQ in the germline V gene (reference sequence). The CDR3 loop is CASTSPQGLRTDTQYF.

The J gene is TRBJ2-7, the V gene TRBV5-6; absent DNA, TCRdb's TRBD1 call cannot be checked. There are 15 residues in the CDR3. In germline, CDR1 is SGHDT, CDR2 YYEEEE. CDR3 residues: CASSIGTVLSNEQYF.

The CDR3 region is CAISGLAGGEQYF. The chain has TRBV10-3 and TRBJ2-7; TCRdb indicates TRBD2, and absent DNA this call remains unverified. The germline V gene encodes CDR1 ENHRY and CDR2 SYGVKD. This CDR3 is built from 13 residues.

The rearrangement uses TRBV12-3 or TRBV12-4 and TRBJ2-2; lacking DNA, the TRBD1 call made by TCRdb goes unchecked. CDR3 size: 19 residues. The CDR3 loop reads CASRFRDAPSVGNTGELFF.

This rearrangement joins TRBV20-1 to TRBJ2-1; TCRdb reports TRBD2, a call that lacks DNA to check it against. Germline values: CDR1 DFQATT, CDR2 SNEGSKA (reference sequence). This CDR3 contains 15 residues. The CDR3 protein is CSARDRAGLPNEQFF.

The rearrangement links TRBV11-2 to TRBJ2-5; no DNA is available, so the TRBD1 call from TCRdb remains unchecked. CDR1 and CDR2 from the germline V gene are SGHAT and FQNNGV. The CDR3 length is 15 residues. This CDR3 reads CASSLARWQGETQYF. The entire variable domain, with the rest obtained from reference TRBV11-2 and TRBJ2-5, is as follows: EAGVAQSPRYKIIEKRQSVAFWCNPISGHATLYWYQQILGQGPKLLIQFQNNGVVDDSQLPKDRFSAERLKGVDSTLKIQPAKLEDSAVYLCASSLARWQGETQYFGPGTRLLVL.

The V and J genes are TRBV27 and TRBJ2-1; the TCRdb D gene call, TRBD1, has no DNA to confirm it. The CDR3 runs to 15 residues. Germline-derived CDR1 and CDR2 are MNHEY and SMNVEV (reference sequence). CDR3 in amino acids: CASSIRPSPIGEQFF.

The chain recombines TRBV7-9 with TRBJ2-1. The germline V gene encodes CDR1 SEHNR and CDR2 FQNEAQ (reference sequence). The CDR3 consists of 15 residues. The CDR3 is CASSFSGQPYNEQFF.

This chain links TRBV3-1 with TRBJ1-2. CDR1 LGHDT and CDR2 YNNKEL come from the germline V gene (reference sequence). The CDR3 has 14 amino acids. The CDR3 loop reads CASSTPGVEYGYTF.

This chain joins TRBV24-1 and TRBJ2-3; TCRdb calls TRBD2, which cannot be checked without DNA. The CDR3 runs to 16 residues. Germline values: CDR1 KGHDR, CDR2 SFDVKD. The CDR3 protein is CATSDLSSSARDTQYF.

The chain couples TRBV5-1 to TRBJ2-3; TCRdb proposes TRBD1, but this gene call is untestable without DNA. The CDR3 sequence is 14 residues long. The germline V gene has CDR1 SGHRS and CDR2 YFSETQ. The CDR3: CASSSVLYTDTQYF.

V gene TRBV10-3 combines with J gene TRBJ2-1; TCRdb's D gene call, TRBD2, goes unchecked for lack of DNA. This CDR3 comprises 12 residues. In germline, CDR1 is ENHRY, CDR2 SYGVKD. CDR3 sequence: CAISESLAVQFF.

CDR3 amino acids: CAISLGTGQTTDTQYF. V usage is TRBV10-3 and J usage is TRBJ2-3; the TCRdb D gene call, TRBD1, has no DNA to confirm it. This CDR3 has 16 residues. Germline V CDR1 and CDR2: ENHRY, SYGVKD.

V gene TRBV5-1 combines with J gene TRBJ2-5; absent DNA, TCRdb's TRBD2 call cannot be checked. The germline V gene encodes CDR1 SGHRS and CDR2 YFSETQ. This CDR3 has 17 amino acids. The CDR3 is CASSSGLAGGVGETQYF. The whole variable domain, filled in from reference TRBV5-1 and TRBJ2-5, reads KAGVTQTPRYLIKTRGQQVTLSCSPISGHRSVSWYQQTPGQGLQFLFEYFSETQRNKGNFPGRFSGRQFSNSRSEMNVSTLELGDSALYLCASSSGLAGGVGETQYFGPGTRLLVL.

This sequence joins TRBV28 and TRBJ2-2. The CDR3 is 14 amino acids. Germline loops: CDR1 MDHEN, CDR2 SYDVKM. This CDR3 is CASRLQGFGGELFF.

The chain is built from TRBV6-5 and TRBJ1-3; absent DNA, TCRdb's TRBD1 call cannot be checked. Germline loops: CDR1 MNHEY, CDR2 SVGAGI. The CDR3 is 15 amino acids. This CDR3 is CASRITGTGGNTIYF.

The genes are TRBV7-9 and TRBJ1-1. The CDR3 is made up of 12 amino acids. Germline V gene data show CDR1 as SEHNR and CDR2 as FQNEAQ (reference sequence). The CDR3 reads CASSGGFTEAFF.

The J gene is TRBJ2-1, the V gene TRBV4-2; TCRdb reports TRBD2, a call that lacks DNA to check it against. The CDR3 has 17 amino acids. CDR1 is LGHNA and CDR2 is YNFKEQ in the germline V gene. The CDR3 loop reads CASSQATSGGVWNEQFF.

This chain uses TRBV4-1 with TRBJ2-2. CDR1 and CDR2 from the germline V gene are MGHRA and YSYEKL. The CDR3 has 17 amino acids. The CDR3 loop reads CASSQVGRSGNTGELFF.

The chain recombines TRBV20-1 with TRBJ2-5; with no DNA, the TCRdb D assignment of TRBD1 cannot be verified. This CDR3 comprises 17 residues. The germline V gene has CDR1 DFQATT and CDR2 SNEGSKA (reference sequence). The CDR3 reads CSAPGTGTKRVGETQYF.